This T cell receptor (beta chain) was obtained from a study of blood T cell repertoires in COVID-19. With 10 bases removed from V and 0 bases from J, the gap between germline ends came to 12 bases. The V gene's germline CDR1 is LGHDT and CDR2 YNNKEL (reference sequence). This CDR3 has 14 residues. The protocol was immunoSEQ multiplex PCR, while the TCRdb copy is restricted to in-frame clones and leaves out a portion. The sample has some 140,000 clones, about 89% seen once. The sequence derives from a man aged 45 to 65 with acute or convalescent COVID-19. The sequenced material came from peripheral blood. The chain has TRBV3-1 (or the pseudogene TRBV3-2) and TRBJ2-2; D possibly corresponds to TRBD1 (6 bases). The CDR3 region is CATEGVSNTGELFF. In nucleotides, the CDR3 is TGTGCCACCGAGGGGGTCTCGAACACCGGGGAGCTGTTTTTT.